This T cell receptor beta chain emerged from a study of cytomegalovirus exposure and HLA in healthy donors. On the study more broadly: The same platform used for the approximately 670 first-cohort repertoires was also used for the 95 to 150 validation repertoires, as a later analysis reported.

Sequencing was performed with immunoSEQ multiplex PCR; in TCRdb, only in-frame clones are kept and a portion is missing. The data contain around 100,000 clones, around 96% of them singletons. The study's findings and limits: Some TCR beta chains (164 of them) were listed as cytomegalovirus-associated.

CDR3 length equals 14 residues. The V gene's germline CDR1 is SGHTA and CDR2 FQGTGA. Deletions cut 5 bases from V and 4 bases from J, with 15 bases between. As regards this clone: The antigen remains undetermined.

This TCR was recovered from a woman between 18 and 30 years old in good health and CMV-seronegative. The rearrangement joins TRBV7-3 to TRBJ2-7, with D perhaps TRBD1 (5 bases). Sequences were obtained from PBMCs. CDR3 nucleotides: TGTGCCAGCAGCCCTTATCCTGGGGCGTACGAGCAGTACTTC. Protein: CASSPYPGAYEQYF.